Shown below are 25 T cell receptor beta chains from a single sample sequenced in a study of CD4 T cells in relation to SARS-CoV-2 and coronaviruses. Using immunoSEQ multiplex PCR, the repertoire was profiled, and TCRdb retains in-frame clones only, with some absent. The table records around 25,000 clones, 76% of them present only once. Before the COVID-19 pandemic, during about 2010-2018, CD4+ T cells were taken from unexposed donors. After approximately 10 days of culture, CD4+ T cells were isolated. No cognate antigen is known for these TCRs. The sequenced sample consisted of CD4+ T cells from PBMCs, cultured in vitro. Receptors originate from a human donor in good health.

This clone has just a few counts. This sequence joins TRBV10-3 and TRBJ2-7; 11 nucleotides line up with TRBD2. Germline CDR1 ENHRY, CDR2 SYGVKD. The CDR3 consists of 17 residues. The trim removed 8 bases at V and 5 bases at J, leaving 17 bases unmatched. The CDR3 is CAISHPGVSGRAHEQYF. DNA of the CDR3: TGTGCCATCTCCCACCCGGGGGTTAGCGGGAGGGCCCACGAGCAGTACTTC.

V and J are TRBV7-6 and TRBJ2-2; 10 nucleotides match TRBD2. The CDR3 has 16 residues. CDR1 is SGHVS and CDR2 is FNYEAQ in the germline V gene. V was clipped by 1 base and J by 5 bases; unmatched bases: 4. DNA of the CDR3: TGTGCCAGCAGCTTAGAGGCTAGCGGGAGTACCGGGGAGCTGTTTTTT. Translation gives CASSLEASGSTGELFF.

The rearrangement joins TRBV3-1 (or the pseudogene TRBV3-2) to TRBJ1-2; a possible D gene is TRBD1 (5 bases). The germline gives CDR1 LGHDT, CDR2 YNNKEL (reference sequence). This CDR3 is built from 15 residues. V was clipped by 4 bases and J by 8 bases, with 20 bases between them. CDR3 loop: CASSPTGTPLEGYTF. DNA for the CDR3: TGTGCCAGCAGCCCGACCGGGACCCCCCTCGAAGGCTACACCTTC.

The chain employs TRBV6-4 and TRBJ2-7, with 8 nucleotides matching TRBD2. V lost 0 bases to trimming and J lost 5 bases; unmatched junction nucleotides: 6. There are 15 residues in the CDR3. Germline V gene data show CDR1 as MRHNA and CDR2 as SNTAGT. Here the CDR3 reads CASSDSTSGSNEQYF. CDR3 coding DNA: TGTGCCAGCAGTGACTCGACCAGCGGGAGCAACGAGCAGTACTTC.

This clone has just one count. V usage is TRBV5-4 and J usage is TRBJ2-4, with D tentatively TRBD2 (6 bases). Germline CDR1 reads SGHNT; CDR2 reads YYREEE (reference sequence). Trimming took 3 bases from V and 6 from J, leaving 10 bases between them. CDR3 length: 13 residues. The CDR3, as DNA: TGTGCCAGCAGCTCACGGAGGGGAAACATTCAGTACTTC. Translation: CASSSRRGNIQYF.

This clone appeared a single time. The rearrangement joins TRBV6-5 to TRBJ2-2; 13 nucleotides line up with TRBD2. Per the germline V gene, CDR1 is MNHEY and CDR2 is SVGAGI. The length of the CDR3 is 15 residues. With 7 bases clipped from V and 5 bases from J, the junction kept 4 bases outside the gene matches. CDR3 DNA: TGTGCCAGCACCACGGGACTAGCGGGAACCGGGGAGCTGTTTTTT. Encoded protein: CASTTGLAGTGELFF.

This clone was recorded only once. This CDR3 is CASSISGAVDTQYF. CDR3 nucleotides: TGTGCCAGCAGCATTAGCGGTGCGGTGGATACGCAGTATTTT. The chain has TRBV7-2 and TRBJ2-3; D is possibly TRBD2 (6 bases). The CDR3 is made up of 14 amino acids. Trimming stripped 5 bases from V and 6 bases from J, with 15 bases between. In germline, CDR1 is SGHTA, CDR2 FQGNSA.

The V call is TRBV3-1 (or the pseudogene TRBV3-2), the J call TRBJ2-7; 7 bases match TRBD1. Germline CDR1 is LGHDT and CDR2 is YNNKEL (reference sequence). The CDR3 has 15 amino acids. With V trimmed by 1 base and J by 5 bases, 8 bases remained unmatched. This CDR3 is CASSQVGTAWNEQYF. The CDR3 nucleotides read TGTGCCAGCAGCCAAGTGGGGACAGCATGGAACGAGCAGTACTTC.

The CDR3, as DNA: TGTGCCAGCAGTTCAACAGGGACTGCTGGCTTCGAGCAGTACTTC. It encodes CASSSTGTAGFEQYF. The chain couples TRBV27 to TRBJ2-7; tentatively, D is TRBD1 or TRBD2 (6 bases each). V gave up 4 bases and J gave up 6 bases, with 19 bases separating them. The CDR3 has 15 amino acids. The germline V gene encodes CDR1 MNHEY and CDR2 SMNVEV (reference sequence).

The chain employs TRBV14 and TRBJ2-1; D is undetermined. The germline V gene encodes CDR1 SGHDN and CDR2 FVKESK. V lost 1 base to trimming and J lost 7 bases, with 8 bases between them. CDR3 length equals 13 residues. The CDR3 here is CASSQVDLNEQFF. CDR3 in DNA: TGTGCCAGCAGCCAAGTCGATCTGAATGAGCAGTTCTTC.

The chain recombines TRBV2 with TRBJ1-2, with D perhaps matching TRBD1 (5 bases). This CDR3 is 13 amino acids long. Trimming took 11 bases from V and 7 from J, leaving 20 bases between them. Germline loops: CDR1 SNHLY, CDR2 FYNNEI. The CDR3 region is CASGDGGGPGYTF. The CDR3 bases are TGTGCCTCCGGAGACGGGGGAGGGCCTGGCTACACCTTC.

The chain combines TRBV9 with TRBJ2-1, with D perhaps TRBD2 (7 bases). The CDR3 loop spans 16 amino acids. Germline V CDR1 and CDR2: SGDLS, YYNGEE. Trimming shortened V by 0 bases and J by 8 bases, and 18 bases separated the two germline ends. CDR3 nucleotide sequence: TGTGCCAGCAGCGTAGCTCGGCGGGGGAGGGGGTATGAGCAGTTCTTC. Translation gives CASSVARRGRGYEQFF.

This clone occurred once. The V and J genes are TRBV24-1 and TRBJ2-3; possibly TRBD2 for D (7 bases). This CDR3 region has 13 residues. V lost 6 bases and J 7 bases, leaving 13 bases between the germline ends. Germline lookup yields CDR1 KGHDR and CDR2 SFDVKD. The CDR3 is CATSRGALYTQYF. The CDR3 DNA reads as TGTGCCACCAGTCGGGGGGCGCTTTATACGCAGTATTTT.

The V gene is TRBV5-6, the J gene TRBJ2-7; D not certain. CDR3 length: 12 residues. The V gene lost 5 bases and the J gene lost 1 base, with 7 bases spanning the gap. Germline V lookup: CDR1 SGHDT, CDR2 YYEEEE. DNA for the CDR3: TGTGCCAGCAGGTCCAGATCCTACGAGCAGTACTTC. Residues: CASRSRSYEQYF.

The chain combines TRBV6-6 with TRBJ1-2; no reliable D call. Germline V gene data show CDR1 as MNHNY and CDR2 as SVGAGI (reference sequence). This CDR3 has 12 residues. V shed 7 bases and J shed 4 bases, with 10 bases lying between them. DNA for the CDR3: TGTGCCAGCATGGAGGGAGGCTATGGCTACACCTTC. It encodes CASMEGGYGYTF.

The chain carries TRBV29-1 and TRBJ2-7; D tentatively fits TRBD1 or TRBD2 (5 bases each). V was cut by 5 bases and J by 1 base, with 24 bases left in between. The germline V gene has CDR1 SQVTM and CDR2 ANQGSEA. The CDR3 length is 17 residues. The CDR3 DNA sequence: TGCAGCGTTTCCCTCGTCGGGACCCCCTTCGGGTCCTACGAGCAGTACTTC. This gives the protein CSVSLVGTPFGSYEQYF.

This sequence joins TRBV4-1 and TRBJ2-7, with 8 bases identical to TRBD2. V was clipped by 2 bases and J by 5 bases; unmatched bases: 11. Germline loops: CDR1 MGHRA, CDR2 YSYEKL. The CDR3 is 16 amino acids. CDR3: CASSQQNLAGPNEQYF. The CDR3 DNA reads as TGCGCCAGCAGCCAACAAAATCTAGCGGGCCCAAACGAGCAGTACTTC.

This clone ranks as medium-sized. This chain connects TRBV24-1 to TRBJ2-2; 8 bases fit TRBD2. V gave up 1 base and J gave up 3 bases; unmatched junction bases: 0. This CDR3 spans 15 amino acids. Germline V gene sequence: CDR1 KGHDR, CDR2 SFDVKD. The CDR3 spells CATSDLAGDTGELFF. The CDR3 coding sequence is TGTGCCACCAGTGATTTAGCGGGAGACACCGGGGAGCTGTTTTTT.

The CDR3 protein is CASSADQGQLAKNIQYF. CDR3 nucleotides: TGTGCCAGTAGTGCAGATCAGGGACAACTAGCCAAAAACATTCAGTACTTC. The chain uses TRBV19 and TRBJ2-4, with a tentative D call TRBD1 (6 bases). V gave up 5 bases and J gave up 0 bases, with 17 bases separating them. Germline CDR1 reads LNHDA; CDR2 reads SQIVND (reference sequence). This CDR3 comprises 17 residues.

CDR3 loop: CASSQEWGGYEQYF. CDR3 in DNA: TGCGCCAGCAGCCAAGAATGGGGGGGGTACGAGCAGTACTTC. The chain links TRBV4-1 to TRBJ2-7; TRBD2 agrees at 7 bases. Germline CDR1 reads MGHRA; CDR2 reads YSYEKL. Losses at the gene ends were 0 bases for V and 4 bases for J; bases not matched to a gene: 3. There are 14 residues in the CDR3.

V is TRBV6-2 or TRBV6-3 and J is TRBJ2-3; D is undetermined. CDR3 length: 15 amino acids. The V end lost 0 bases, the J end lost 2 bases, and 9 bases lay between the germline ends. The V gene's germline CDR1 is MNHEY and CDR2 SVGEGT. CDR3 nucleotide sequence: TGTGCCAGCAGTTACTCGAGTCCCCTCACAGATACGCAGTATTTT. Protein: CASSYSSPLTDTQYF.

The gene calls are TRBV5-1 and TRBJ2-5; D might be TRBD1 (8 bases). Per germline, CDR1 SGHRS and CDR2 YFSETQ. The germline V and J ends were trimmed by 3 bases and 4 bases, with 13 bases remaining between them. The CDR3 extends over 14 amino acids. The CDR3 is CASSSDREGETQYF. Here the CDR3 DNA reads TGCGCCAGCAGCTCGGACAGGGAGGGAGAGACCCAGTACTTC.

The rearrangement uses TRBV3-1 (or the pseudogene TRBV3-2) and TRBJ2-1, with a possible D match to TRBD1 (6 bases). The germline V gene encodes CDR1 LGHDT and CDR2 YNNKEL (reference sequence). The CDR3 runs 13 residues. V was cut by 10 bases and J by 3 bases, with 13 bases left in between. CDR3 sequence (DNA): TGTGCCACCCGGAGAGGGGGCTACAATGAGCAGTTCTTC. This translates into CATRRGGYNEQFF.

This rearrangement joins TRBV5-8 to TRBJ2-7; 9 bases map to TRBD2. The CDR3 runs 13 residues. Germline V gives CDR1 SGHTS, CDR2 YDEGEE. Trimming cost V 4 bases and J 9 bases; bases outside gene matches: 8. Here the CDR3 reads CASSLVAGGPQYF. The CDR3 region has the DNA TGTGCCAGCAGCCTGGTGGCGGGAGGGCCGCAGTACTTC.

V gene TRBV5-1 combines with J gene TRBJ2-1; no clear D gene. V was trimmed by 0 bases and J by 7 bases, leaving 5 bases between them. The CDR3 is 12 amino acids. Germline V lookup: CDR1 SGHRS, CDR2 YFSETQ. CDR3 loop: CASSLDGNEQFF. In DNA form, the CDR3 reads TGCGCCAGCAGCTTGGACGGGAATGAGCAGTTCTTC.